This TCR beta chain derives from a study of T cells after yellow fever vaccination. Germline lookup yields CDR1 SGHRS and CDR2 YFSETQ. V lost 2 bases to trimming and J lost 2 bases, with 5 bases between them. The CDR3 covers 13 residues. Study-wide points: Reappearance after the booster was seen for most primary-vaccination clones, at approximately 97% CD4 and about 90% CD8. CD4 and CD8 compartments shared a small share of clonotypes.

Only a few counts were recorded for this clonotype. Its cognate antigen is unknown. 5'RACE template switching produced TCR cDNA carrying a universal primer site and UMIs. TCRdb re-derived calls from the 5' RACE reads in MiXCR, one entry per CDR3 protein. Of about 430,000 distinct CDR3 sequences listed, around a sixth were seen once; the top ten hold around 17%. Specimen: PBMCs, collected before the yellow fever booster vaccination. The chain couples TRBV5-1 to TRBJ1-3; D not certain. This sequence was found in a man aged 18 to 29 who received the YFV17D yellow fever vaccine. The CDR3 here is CASSFGAGNTIYF. CDR3 bases: TGCGCCAGCAGCTTCGGGGCTGGAAACACCATATATTTT.